One and the same sample provided the 22 T cell receptor beta chains below, sequenced in a study of shared clonotypes between healthy human individuals (TCRdb year 2020). The library was generated by the immunoSEQ multiplex PCR assay. Here the immuneACCESS table is served through TCRdb, limited to in-frame sequences with V and J called. Missing clones are a known gap in these copies; in checked studies unresolved V genes cover under half, and the rest lacks a known reason. The sample table holds 450,000 to 650,000 clones, of which roughly four fifths were seen once. About 11% of the sample lies in the top ten. The specimen sequenced was PBMCs. These TCRs come from a woman between 35 and 50 years old in good health. Some clones in this sample may be carry-over from other donors' samples.

This chain connects TRBV19 to TRBJ2-3, with 7 positions matching TRBD1. Germline V gene data show CDR1 as LNHDA and CDR2 as SQIVND (reference sequence). Trimming at V came to 1 base and at J to 0 bases, leaving 4 bases not matched to a gene. CDR3 length: 16 amino acids. The CDR3 region is CASSIGGTASTDTQYF. CDR3 nucleotide sequence: TGTGCCAGTAGTATAGGGGGGACAGCTAGCACAGATACGCAGTATTTT.

The chain recombines TRBV5-8 with TRBJ1-5; perhaps TRBD1 as D (6 bases). V lost 4 bases to trimming and J lost 7 bases, with 12 bases between them. Germline CDR1 reads SGHTS; CDR2 reads YDEGEE. The CDR3 is 13 residues long. For the CDR3, the DNA is TGTGCCAGCAGCGGGGGGCCCGAGCAGCCCCAGCATTTT. As protein: CASSGGPEQPQHF.

This chain connects TRBV28 to TRBJ2-7; TRBD2 aligns across 7 bases. There are 13 residues in the CDR3. From germline, CDR1 is MDHEN and CDR2 SYDVKM. V was pared by 6 bases and J by 2 bases, with 4 bases of the junction left unmatched. CDR3 in DNA: TGTGCCAGCAGGGGGAGCGGGACCTACGAGCAGTACTTC. Translating it yields CASRGSGTYEQYF.

This chain links TRBV27 with TRBJ2-2; D is unresolved. Germline CDR1 is MNHEY and CDR2 is SMNVEV (reference sequence). Trimming left V 6 bases short and J 2 bases short, with 13 bases between. The CDR3 runs 15 residues. The CDR3 sequence: CASSPGRVNTGELFF. For the CDR3, the DNA is TGTGCCAGCAGCCCAGGTAGGGTTAACACCGGGGAGCTGTTTTTT.

Comments on this clone: A far larger clone is a single base away, which makes a read error likely. Other DNA sequences in this sample translate to the same CDR3. The rearrangement joins TRBV7-8 to TRBJ2-3; D not certain. V was trimmed by 1 base and J by 1 base, leaving 9 bases between them. The CDR3 totals 15 residues. Per germline, CDR1 SGHVS and CDR2 FQNEAQ. The CDR3 loop reads CASSLEYFGTDTQYF. In DNA, the CDR3 is TGTGCCAGCAGCTTAGAGTACTTTGGCACAGATACGCAGTATTTT.

The CDR3 reads CASSFTEENEQFF. The CDR3 DNA is TGCGCCAGCAGCTTTACAGAAGAGAATGAGCAGTTCTTC. The V and J genes are TRBV5-1 and TRBJ2-1; no clear D. V gave up 2 bases and J gave up 7 bases, with 10 bases separating them. CDR1 and CDR2 (germline): SGHRS, YFSETQ. This CDR3 region has 13 residues.

This clone was seen more than once but under ten times. The chain's CDR3 is CASSVDATGEEEQYF. The CDR3 region has the DNA TGTGCCAGCAGCGTAGATGCGACAGGGGAGGAGGAGCAGTACTTC. The gene calls are TRBV9 and TRBJ2-7; 8 bases align to TRBD1. The CDR3 runs 15 residues. Germline trimming cut 0 bases from V and 7 bases from J; bases unmatched to any gene: 9. Germline lookup yields CDR1 SGDLS and CDR2 YYNGEE.

The chain is built from TRBV28 and TRBJ1-2; weak D call: TRBD1 (5 bases). The germline gives CDR1 MDHEN, CDR2 SYDVKM. The CDR3 runs to 15 residues. Trimming pared 3 bases from V and 7 bases from J, leaving 18 bases between. CDR3 protein: CASSFAVVARGGYTF. DNA for the CDR3: TGTGCCAGCAGTTTTGCGGTCGTGGCTAGGGGTGGCTACACCTTC.

This clone was seen more than once but under ten times. V gene TRBV5-6 combines with J gene TRBJ2-2; a weak D match, TRBD2 (6 bases). The CDR3 extends over 18 amino acids. The germline V gene encodes CDR1 SGHDT and CDR2 YYEEEE. V lost 0 bases and J lost 2, with 17 bases in between. CDR3 residues: CASSLGGMFSGNTGELFF. CDR3 nucleotide sequence: TGTGCCAGCAGCTTGGGAGGGATGTTTAGCGGAAACACCGGGGAGCTGTTTTTT. The variable domain in full, completed from reference TRBV5-6 and TRBJ2-2, reads DAGVTQSPTHLIKTRGQQVTLRCSPKSGHDTVSWYQQALGQGPQFIFQYYEEEERQRGNFPDRFSGHQFPNYSSELNVNALLLGDSALYLCASSLGGMFSGNTGELFFGEGSRLTVL.

The chain links TRBV18 to TRBJ1-1; no clear D gene. Germline V CDR1 and CDR2: KGHSH, LQKENI. Trimming cost V 0 bases and J 4 bases, with 6 bases left between them. There are 13 residues in the CDR3. CDR3 sequence reads: CASSPPGITEAFF. CDR3 coding DNA: TGTGCCAGCTCACCACCGGGGATCACTGAAGCTTTCTTT.

V gene TRBV15 combines with J gene TRBJ1-1; D ambiguous. V gave up 1 base and J gave up 5 bases, with 8 bases separating them. Germline V lookup: CDR1 LNHNV, CDR2 YYDKDF (reference sequence). The CDR3 loop spans 13 amino acids. As DNA, the CDR3 is TGTGCCACCAGCAGAGGAGAAGGAACTGAAGCTTTCTTT. Translating gives CATSRGEGTEAFF.

The chain recombines TRBV27 with TRBJ2-1, with TRBD2 identical over 10 bases. Germline V gives CDR1 MNHEY, CDR2 SMNVEV (reference sequence). V was clipped by 5 bases and J by 4 bases; unmatched bases: 5. This CDR3 comprises 15 residues. The CDR3 DNA is TGTGCCAGCAGTCCCACTAGCGGGAATTACAATGAGCAGTTCTTC. This codes for CASSPTSGNYNEQFF.

A word on this clone: A read error is possible here, since a much larger clone lies one base away. The DNA of the CDR3 is TGTGCCAGCAGCCCCACCCCGGCAGGGTTCTATGGCTACACCTTC. Its protein is CASSPTPAGFYGYTF. The chain employs TRBV5-6 and TRBJ1-2; tentatively, D is TRBD1 (5 bases). The CDR3 is made up of 15 amino acids. The V end was cut by 4 bases, the J end by 4 bases, with 17 bases between. Germline CDR1 and CDR2: SGHDT and YYEEEE. The full variable domain, in which reference TRBV5-6 and TRBJ1-2 provide the parts outside the CDR3, is DAGVTQSPTHLIKTRGQQVTLRCSPKSGHDTVSWYQQALGQGPQFIFQYYEEEERQRGNFPDRFSGHQFPNYSSELNVNALLLGDSALYLCASSPTPAGFYGYTFGSGTRLTVV.

This clone occurred once. This same CDR3 is encoded by further DNA sequences in the sample. The rearrangement links TRBV18 to TRBJ2-5; D assignment may be TRBD1 or TRBD2 (5 bases each). The V end lost 1 base, the J end lost 1 base, and 7 bases lay between the germline ends. Germline V gene lookup returns CDR1 KGHSH and CDR2 LQKENI. This CDR3 is 14 amino acids long. The CDR3 region is CASSPRGSQETQYF. The CDR3 bases are TGTGCCAGCTCACCACGGGGGTCCCAAGAGACCCAGTACTTC.

The chain joins TRBV19 to TRBJ2-5; D remains unclear. The CDR3 has 15 residues. V dropped 0 bases and J dropped 3 bases, with 11 bases sitting between them. The germline CDR1 and CDR2 sequences are LNHDA and SQIVND (reference sequence). The CDR3 loop reads CASSIDRPGKETQYF. In nucleotides, the CDR3 is TGTGCCAGTAGTATAGATCGGCCAGGCAAAGAGACCCAGTACTTC.

This chain joins TRBV2 and TRBJ1-2; D perhaps matches TRBD1 (6 bases). The CDR3 spans 14 residues. Germline assignment: CDR1 SNHLY and CDR2 FYNNEI. Trimming shortened V by 0 bases and J by 2 bases, and 7 bases separated the two germline ends. The CDR3 bases are TGTGCCAGCAGTGAAGCAGGACAGAACTATGGCTACACCTTC. It encodes CASSEAGQNYGYTF.

The V gene is TRBV5-1, the J gene TRBJ1-1; no clear D gene. Germline lookup yields CDR1 SGHRS and CDR2 YFSETQ. The V and J ends lost 0 bases and 10 bases respectively, with 16 bases between them. The length of the CDR3 is 14 residues. DNA for the CDR3: TGCGCCAGCAGCTTGGCCGGAGGGAGTGACGCAGCTTTCTTT. Protein sequence: CASSLAGGSDAAFF.

The V gene is TRBV6-5, the J gene TRBJ2-7; 7 nucleotides agree with TRBD2. The germline V gene encodes CDR1 MNHEY and CDR2 SVGAGI. The CDR3 consists of 14 residues. The V segment lost 5 bases and the J segment 5 bases; nucleotides outside the gene matches: 9. The CDR3 is CASSRREGGNEQYF. As DNA, the CDR3 is TGTGCCAGCAGTCGCAGGGAGGGAGGCAACGAGCAGTACTTC.

A word on this clone: Distinct nucleotide sequences in the sample also encode this CDR3. This chain uses TRBV5-1 with TRBJ2-1; TRBD2 agrees at 10 bases. The CDR3 contains 15 residues. From germline, CDR1 is SGHRS and CDR2 YFSETQ. The V gene end was trimmed by 4 bases and the J gene end by 3 bases; junction bases not matched to a gene: 4. The CDR3, as DNA: TGCGCCAGCAGCGTAGGACTAGCGGACTACAATGAGCAGTTCTTC. Encoded protein: CASSVGLADYNEQFF.

The chain joins TRBV5-8 to TRBJ2-7, with 13 bases matching TRBD2. CDR1 is SGHTS, CDR2 YDEGEE, per germline. The V and J ends lost 4 bases and 5 bases, in that order; junction bases with no gene match: 9. CDR3 length: 16 residues. The CDR3 region is CASSAWTSGSLDEQYF. DNA of the CDR3: TGTGCCAGCAGCGCATGGACTAGCGGGAGTCTCGACGAGCAGTACTTC. The whole variable domain, remainder taken from reference TRBV5-8 and TRBJ2-7, is EAGVTQSPTHLIKTRGQQATLRCSPISGHTSVYWYQQALGLGLQFLLWYDEGEERNRGNFPPRFSGRQFPNYSSELNVNALELEDSALYLCASSAWTSGSLDEQYFGPGTRLTVT.

The J gene is TRBJ1-5, the V gene TRBV5-6, with D uncertain. Trimming left V 4 bases short and J 0 bases short, with 8 bases between. Looked up from germline, CDR1 is SGHDT and CDR2 is YYEEEE. The CDR3 sequence is 14 residues long. The CDR3 spells CASSHGGSNQPQHF. The CDR3 region has the DNA TGTGCCAGCAGCCACGGTGGTAGCAATCAGCCCCAGCATTTT. Full variable domain (remainder filled in from reference TRBV5-6 and TRBJ1-5): DAGVTQSPTHLIKTRGQQVTLRCSPKSGHDTVSWYQQALGQGPQFIFQYYEEEERQRGNFPDRFSGHQFPNYSSELNVNALLLGDSALYLCASSHGGSNQPQHFGDGTRLSIL.

At least ten counts were recorded for this clone. In the same sample, other DNA sequences code for this CDR3. The rearrangement uses TRBV19 and TRBJ2-7, with a possible D match to TRBD2 (6 bases). Trimming pared 8 bases from V and 4 bases from J, leaving 9 bases between. Per germline, CDR1 LNHDA and CDR2 SQIVND (reference sequence). The CDR3 runs 11 residues. CDR3 in amino acids: CASDGGYEQYF. The CDR3 DNA reads as TGTGCCAGTGATGGGGGGTACGAGCAGTACTTC.